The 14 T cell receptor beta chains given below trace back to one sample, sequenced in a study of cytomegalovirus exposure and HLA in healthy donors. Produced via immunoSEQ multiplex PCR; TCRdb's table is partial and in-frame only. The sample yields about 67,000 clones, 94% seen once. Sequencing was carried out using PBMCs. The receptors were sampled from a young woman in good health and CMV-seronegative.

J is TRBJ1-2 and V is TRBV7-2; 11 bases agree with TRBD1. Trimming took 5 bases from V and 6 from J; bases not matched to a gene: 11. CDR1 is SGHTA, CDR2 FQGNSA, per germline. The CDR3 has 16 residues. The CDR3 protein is CASSLLGQGAHHGYTF. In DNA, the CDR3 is TGTGCCAGCAGCCTACTCGGACAGGGGGCGCACCATGGCTACACCTTC.

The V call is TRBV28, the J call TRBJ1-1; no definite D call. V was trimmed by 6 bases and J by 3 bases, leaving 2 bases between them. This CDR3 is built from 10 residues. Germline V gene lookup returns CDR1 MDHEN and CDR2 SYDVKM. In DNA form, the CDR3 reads TGTGCCAGCAGCTACACTGAAGCTTTCTTT. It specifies CASSYTEAFF.

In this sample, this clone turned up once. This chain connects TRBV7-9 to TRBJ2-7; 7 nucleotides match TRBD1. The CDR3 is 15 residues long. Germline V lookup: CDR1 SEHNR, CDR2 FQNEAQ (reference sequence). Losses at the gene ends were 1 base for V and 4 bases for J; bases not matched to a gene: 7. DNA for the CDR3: TGTGCCAGCAGCTTAGTAGGGGGCGCAAATTACGAGCAGTACTTC. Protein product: CASSLVGGANYEQYF.

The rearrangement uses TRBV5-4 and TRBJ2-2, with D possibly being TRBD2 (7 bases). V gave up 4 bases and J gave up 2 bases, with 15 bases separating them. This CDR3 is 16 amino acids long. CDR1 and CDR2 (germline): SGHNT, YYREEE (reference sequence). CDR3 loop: CASSTIRGGNTGELFF. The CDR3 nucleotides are TGTGCCAGCAGCACGATAAGGGGGGGTAACACCGGGGAGCTGTTTTTT.

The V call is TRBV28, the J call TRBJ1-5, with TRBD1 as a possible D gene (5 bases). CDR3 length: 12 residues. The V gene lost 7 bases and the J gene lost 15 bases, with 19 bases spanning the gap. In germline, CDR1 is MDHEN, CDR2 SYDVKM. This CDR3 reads CASTPGAAPRHF. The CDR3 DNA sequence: TGTGCCAGCACCCCTGGGGCGGCGCCCAGGCATTTT.

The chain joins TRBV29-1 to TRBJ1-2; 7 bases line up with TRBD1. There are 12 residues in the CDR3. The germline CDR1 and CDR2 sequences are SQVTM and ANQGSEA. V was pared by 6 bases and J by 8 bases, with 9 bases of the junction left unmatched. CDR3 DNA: TGCAGCGTCGATACAGGGGTCCAGGGCTACACCTTC. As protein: CSVDTGVQGYTF.

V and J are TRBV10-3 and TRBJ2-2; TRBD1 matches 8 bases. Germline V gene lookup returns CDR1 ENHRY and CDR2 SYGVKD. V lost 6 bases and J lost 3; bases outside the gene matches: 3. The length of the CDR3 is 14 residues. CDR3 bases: TGTGCCATCAGCGGACAGGGATACACCGGGGAGCTGTTTTTT. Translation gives CAISGQGYTGELFF.

Here the CDR3 reads CASSSWTGTSNQPQHF. DNA for the CDR3: TGTGCCAGCAGTTCCTGGACAGGGACCAGCAATCAGCCCCAGCATTTT. The chain employs TRBV28 and TRBJ1-5; 8 nucleotides line up with TRBD1. Germline V gene data show CDR1 as MDHEN and CDR2 as SYDVKM. Trimming at V came to 4 bases and at J to 1 base, leaving 6 bases not matched to a gene. This CDR3 region has 16 residues.

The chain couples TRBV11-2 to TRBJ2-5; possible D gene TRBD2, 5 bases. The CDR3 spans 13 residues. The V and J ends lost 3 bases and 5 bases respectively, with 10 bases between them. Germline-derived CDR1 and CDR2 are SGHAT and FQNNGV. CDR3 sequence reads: CASSLSGGETQYF. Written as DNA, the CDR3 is TGTGCCAGCAGCTTGAGCGGTGGGGAGACCCAGTACTTC.

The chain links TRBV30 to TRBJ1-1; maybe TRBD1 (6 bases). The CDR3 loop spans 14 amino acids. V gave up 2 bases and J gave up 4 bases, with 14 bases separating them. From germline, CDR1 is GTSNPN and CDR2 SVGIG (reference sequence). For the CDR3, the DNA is TGTGCCTGGAGTTGGGGGCTTGAGGGCACTGAAGCTTTCTTT. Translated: CAWSWGLEGTEAFF.

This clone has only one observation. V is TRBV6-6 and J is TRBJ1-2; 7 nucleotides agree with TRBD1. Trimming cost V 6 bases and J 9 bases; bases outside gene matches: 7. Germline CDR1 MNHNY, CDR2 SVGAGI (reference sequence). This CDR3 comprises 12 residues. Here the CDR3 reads CASRQSQGSYTF. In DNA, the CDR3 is TGTGCCAGCAGGCAGTCACAGGGGAGCTACACCTTC.

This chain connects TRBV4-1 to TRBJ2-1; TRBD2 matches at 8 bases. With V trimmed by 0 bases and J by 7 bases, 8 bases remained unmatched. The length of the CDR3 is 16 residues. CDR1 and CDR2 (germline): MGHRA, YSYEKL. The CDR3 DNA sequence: TGCGCCAGCAGCCAAGAAACGGGGGGGCGAGGGAATGAGCAGTTCTTC. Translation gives CASSQETGGRGNEQFF.

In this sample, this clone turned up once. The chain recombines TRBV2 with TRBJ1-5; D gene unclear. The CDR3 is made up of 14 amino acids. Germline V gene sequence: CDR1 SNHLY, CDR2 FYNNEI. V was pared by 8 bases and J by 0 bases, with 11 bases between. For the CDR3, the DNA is TGTGCCAGCGCCACAAGTTTTAGCAATCAGCCCCAGCATTTT. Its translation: CASATSFSNQPQHF.

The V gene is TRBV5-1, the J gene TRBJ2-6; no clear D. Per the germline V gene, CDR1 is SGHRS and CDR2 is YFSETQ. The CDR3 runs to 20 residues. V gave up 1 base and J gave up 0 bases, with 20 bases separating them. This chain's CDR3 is CASSLSPPGLSLSGANVLTF. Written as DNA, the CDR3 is TGCGCCAGCAGCTTGAGCCCACCGGGTCTCTCCCTCTCTGGGGCCAACGTCCTGACTTTC. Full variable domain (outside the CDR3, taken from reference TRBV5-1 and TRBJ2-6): KAGVTQTPRYLIKTRGQQVTLSCSPISGHRSVSWYQQTPGQGLQFLFEYFSETQRNKGNFPGRFSGRQFSNSRSEMNVSTLELGDSALYLCASSLSPPGLSLSGANVLTFGAGSRLTVL.